The clone carrying this TCR beta chain was detected ten times or more. The antigen is undetermined. The authors ran a second PCR of roughly 6 to 11 cycles using a sample-barcoded 5' primer and a J-beta primer mix. TCRdb re-called the 5' RACE reads with MiXCR, one entry per CDR3 protein. The table has around 1.7 million distinct CDR3 sequences, about 28% seen once; the top ten hold 7.7%. This record belongs to a study of blood T cells in healthy people across ages. Whole-study findings and limits: A roughly linear fall in TCR beta diversity per million T cells was seen with increasing age.

Germline CDR1 reads SGDLS; CDR2 reads YYNGEE. The CDR3 has 13 residues. Trimming removed 4 bases from V and 4 bases from J, with 9 bases in between. Staff drew around 10 milliliters of peripheral blood from each donor. Per sample, no less than 5 micrograms of total RNA were extracted. The sample was blood. The V and J genes are TRBV9 and TRBJ2-1; D is unresolved. The receptor comes from a woman in her twenties or thirties in good health. CDR3 in amino acids: CASSRAAYNEQFF. The CDR3 coding sequence is TGTGCCAGCAGCCGTGCAGCGTACAATGAGCAGTTCTTC.